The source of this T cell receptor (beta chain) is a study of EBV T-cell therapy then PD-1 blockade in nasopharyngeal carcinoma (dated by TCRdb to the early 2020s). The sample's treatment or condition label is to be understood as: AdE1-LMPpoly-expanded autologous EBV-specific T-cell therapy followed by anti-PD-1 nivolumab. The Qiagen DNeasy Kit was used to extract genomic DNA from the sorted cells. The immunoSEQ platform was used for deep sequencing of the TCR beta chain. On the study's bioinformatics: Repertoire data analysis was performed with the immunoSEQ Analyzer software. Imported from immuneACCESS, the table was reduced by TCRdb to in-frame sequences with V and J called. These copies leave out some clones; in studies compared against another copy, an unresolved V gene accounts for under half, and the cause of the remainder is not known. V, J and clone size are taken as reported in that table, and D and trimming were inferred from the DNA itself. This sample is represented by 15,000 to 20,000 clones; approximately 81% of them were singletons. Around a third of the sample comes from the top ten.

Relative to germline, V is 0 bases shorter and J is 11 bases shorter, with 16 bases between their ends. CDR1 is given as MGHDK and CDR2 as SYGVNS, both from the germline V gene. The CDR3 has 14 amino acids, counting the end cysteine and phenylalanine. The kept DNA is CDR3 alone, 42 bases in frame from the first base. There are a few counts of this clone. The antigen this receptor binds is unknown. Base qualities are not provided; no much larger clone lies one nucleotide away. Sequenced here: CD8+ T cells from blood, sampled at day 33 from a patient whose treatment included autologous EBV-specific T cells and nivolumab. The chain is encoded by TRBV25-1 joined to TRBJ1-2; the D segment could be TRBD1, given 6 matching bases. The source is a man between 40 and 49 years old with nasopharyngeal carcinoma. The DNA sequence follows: TGTGCCAGCAGTGAATATGGAGACAGGATGAGATACACCTTC. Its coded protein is CASSEYGDRMRYTF.